This T cell receptor beta chain derives from a study of beta chain features in type 1 diabetes. Study in general: Taken together, all samples contributed 107,917,701 examined sorted cells.

Study-level results: Sequencing from cDNA could over-represent high-TCR-expressing cells. VDJ junctions from type 1 diabetes patients carried fewer insertions and larger deletions.

Of the isolated RNA, all was reverse transcribed, and so the sequenced material was expressed TCRB transcripts. Sequenced by immunoSEQ multiplex PCR; TCRdb stores in-frame clones only, minus some. The sample lists a few hundred thousand clones, roughly 15% occurring once. Concerning this clone: Antigen unknown.

Using CD45RO/CCR7/CD25/CD127/CD95/CD27, CD4+ naive, central memory, regulatory and stem cell-like memory cells were sorted. CDR1 is SEHNR and CDR2 is FQNEAQ in the germline V gene (reference sequence). There are 15 residues in the CDR3. The ends were cut back, 2 bases at V and 3 bases at J, with 13 bases in the middle. This rearrangement joins TRBV7-9 to TRBJ2-5; the D gene is possibly TRBD1 (5 bases). This clonotype was sampled from a woman aged 18 to 35 in good health. Material for sequencing was naive CD4+ T cells from blood. CDR3: CASSLSLTEKETQYF. CDR3 in DNA: TGTGCCAGCAGCTTATCGTTGACAGAGAAAGAGACCCAGTACTTC.